These 30 T cell receptor beta chains were sequenced from one sample in a study of identical twins. In TCRdb, the 5' RACE reads were re-called with MiXCR into one record per CDR3 protein. The repertoire holds hundreds of thousands of distinct CDR3 sequences, with 5.5% to 8% as singletons. A further study also used this sample, focusing on yellow fever vaccine responses in identical twins.

Sequenced material: memory (CD45RO+) T cells sorted from blood. The receptor source for this set is a young woman in good health.

The gene calls are TRBV5-1 and TRBJ2-1, with TRBD2 identical over 10 bases. V was clipped by 4 bases and J by 8 bases; unmatched bases: 12. The CDR3 runs 16 residues. The germline V gene encodes CDR1 SGHRS and CDR2 YFSETQ. The CDR3 is CASSPSGAGGPYEQFF. In DNA, the CDR3 is TGCGCCAGCAGCCCCAGTGGAGCGGGGGGGCCTTATGAGCAGTTCTTC.

The chain couples TRBV3-1 to TRBJ1-1; perhaps TRBD1 as D (5 bases). The V gene's germline CDR1 is LGHDT and CDR2 YNNKEL (reference sequence). There are 14 residues in the CDR3. Between the trimmed V and J ends, which lost 3 bases and 3 bases, there was a span of 11 bases. Here the CDR3 reads CASSQTQGHTEAFF. The CDR3 bases are TGTGCCAGCAGCCAGACTCAGGGTCACACTGAAGCTTTCTTT.

This clonotype occurred a few times. The gene calls are TRBV3-1 and TRBJ2-1, with 15 bases that match TRBD2. From germline, CDR1 is LGHDT and CDR2 YNNKEL (reference sequence). J was trimmed by 7 bases and V by 4 bases; bases with no gene match: 5. The CDR3 extends over 16 amino acids. CDR3: CASSRTSGRAGNEQFF. In nucleotides, the CDR3 is TGTGCCAGCAGCCGGACTAGCGGGAGGGCCGGGAATGAGCAGTTCTTC.

The chain joins TRBV7-8 to TRBJ2-7; D remains unclear. CDR1 is SGHVS and CDR2 is FQNEAQ in the germline V gene. This CDR3 region has 15 residues. Trimming stripped 3 bases from V and 2 bases from J, with 14 bases between. The DNA for the CDR3 is TGTGCCAGCAGCTTTCGGCAGGCCCTCCCCTACGAGCAGTACTTC. Its translation: CASSFRQALPYEQYF.

In its sample, this clonotype was seen many times. The rearrangement links TRBV9 to TRBJ2-3, with 7 bases lining up with TRBD1. CDR3 size: 12 residues. Germline values: CDR1 SGDLS, CDR2 YYNGEE. The V segment lost 3 bases and the J segment 8 bases; nucleotides outside the gene matches: 3. The DNA for the CDR3 is TGTGCCAGCAGCGAGGGGGACAGTACGCAGTATTTT. Residues: CASSEGDSTQYF.

The chain recombines TRBV21-1 with TRBJ2-7; the table's D call, TRBD1, has no DNA check behind it. TRBV21-1 is a pseudogene locus. CDR3 size: 15 residues. This CDR3 reads CASSTPRDFSYEQYV. CDR3 nucleotide sequence: TGTGCCAGCAGCACTCCCCGGGATTTCTCCTACGAGCAGTACGTC.

The chain recombines TRBV5-1 with TRBJ2-7; 7 positions agree with TRBD1. This CDR3 is 14 amino acids long. Germline lookup yields CDR1 SGHRS and CDR2 YFSETQ. J lost 6 bases, V lost 6 bases, and 12 bases had no gene match. Here the CDR3 DNA reads TGCGCCAGCAAGCCAACAGGGGTTTCGTCCGAGCAGTACTTC. This encodes CASKPTGVSSEQYF.

In this sample, this clonotype turned up a few times. At one boundary the junction diverges from the germline segment, which might be a read error. This chain uses TRBV11-2 with TRBJ2-5; D gene unclear. The CDR3 has 14 amino acids. Germline V gene sequence: CDR1 SGHAT, CDR2 FQNNGV. The CDR3 region is CASSHPPHQGTQYF. The CDR3 DNA is TGTGCCAGCAGCCACCCCCCCCACCAAGGGACCCAGTACTTC.

The sample holds many counts of this clonotype. The rearrangement joins TRBV10-3 to TRBJ1-3; D ambiguous. The V end was cut by 6 bases, the J end by 3 bases, with 12 bases between. The CDR3 consists of 14 residues. The germline gives CDR1 ENHRY, CDR2 SYGVKD. The CDR3 DNA reads TGTGCCATCAGAAGTAACCCTGATGGAAACACCATATATTTT. Its protein is CAIRSNPDGNTIYF.

This clonotype was detected only a few times. V is TRBV15 and J is TRBJ1-5; D is ambiguous. Germline V gene sequence: CDR1 LNHNV, CDR2 YYDKDF (reference sequence). The CDR3 spans 14 residues. V lost 0 bases and J 9 bases, leaving 12 bases between the germline ends. CDR3 coding DNA: TGTGCCACCAGCAGAGACCCCGTAAATGGGCCCCAGCATTTT. Translating it yields CATSRDPVNGPQHF.

The sample holds a few counts of this clonotype. The chain joins TRBV25-1 to TRBJ2-7; TRBD2 matches at 11 bases. The V gene end was trimmed by 5 bases and the J gene end by 1 base; junction bases not matched to a gene: 10. In germline, CDR1 is MGHDK, CDR2 SYGVNS. The CDR3 is 17 residues long. The CDR3, as DNA: TGTGCCAGCAGTCAAATTCCGACTAGCGGGATTTCCTACGAGCAGTACTTC. It codes for CASSQIPTSGISYEQYF.

In its sample, this clonotype was seen a few times. The chain has TRBV18 and TRBJ1-2; TRBD1 is a possible D gene (5 bases). V was cut by 1 base and J by 8 bases, with 8 bases left in between. This CDR3 contains 12 residues. Per the germline V gene, CDR1 is KGHSH and CDR2 is LQKENI. The CDR3 bases are TGTGCCAGCTCACCACTTGGGGACGGCTACACCTTC. It is translated as CASSPLGDGYTF.

CDR3 residues: CASSSLRGGFNEQFF. The CDR3 coding sequence is TGTGCCAGCAGCTCCCTCAGGGGGGGGTTCAATGAGCAGTTCTTC. The chain is built from TRBV11-2 and TRBJ2-1, with D perhaps being TRBD1 or TRBD2 (7 bases each). The CDR3 length is 15 residues. V lost 4 bases and J 6 bases, leaving 16 bases between the germline ends. Germline V gene data show CDR1 as SGHAT and CDR2 as FQNNGV.

Only a few counts were recorded for this clonotype. The chain uses TRBV11-2 and TRBJ2-7, with unresolved D. Germline CDR1 is SGHAT and CDR2 is FQNNGV. The V end lost 4 bases, the J end lost 1 base, and 11 bases lay between the germline ends. The CDR3 contains 14 residues. CDR3 amino acids: CASSSYGPSYEQYV. The CDR3 bases are TGTGCCAGCAGCTCTTACGGCCCGTCCTACGAGCAGTACGTC.

This clonotype occurred a few times. The chain joins TRBV20-1 to TRBJ1-3; the D gene is possibly TRBD1 (5 bases). Trimming took 0 bases from V and 2 from J, leaving 11 bases between them. This CDR3 has 15 residues. Germline V gives CDR1 DFQATT, CDR2 SNEGSKA (reference sequence). The CDR3: CSARDPGEPGNTIYF. CDR3 in DNA: TGCAGTGCTAGAGACCCGGGGGAACCTGGAAACACCATATATTTT.

Only a few counts were recorded for this clonotype. CDR3 sequence reads: CASSLSRTGVNQPQHF. The CDR3 DNA follows: TGTGCCAGCAGTTTATCTAGGACAGGGGTTAATCAGCCCCAGCATTTT. The V and J genes are TRBV27 and TRBJ1-5; 9 bases agree with TRBD1. The germline V gene has CDR1 MNHEY and CDR2 SMNVEV (reference sequence). With 0 bases clipped from V and 4 bases from J, the junction kept 4 bases outside the gene matches. This CDR3 is built from 16 residues.

This clonotype was recorded many times. The CDR3 DNA reads TGTGCCAGCAGTCAGGGTTTATACGGAAACACCATATATTTT. Residues: CASSQGLYGNTIYF. The rearrangement links TRBV27 to TRBJ1-3, with a weak D call TRBD1 (5 bases). CDR3 size: 14 residues. The V gene lost 5 bases and the J gene lost 4 bases, with 12 bases spanning the gap. Germline CDR1 reads MNHEY; CDR2 reads SMNVEV (reference sequence).

This clonotype appeared many times. The CDR3 loop reads CASSSPRGRLTEAFF. CDR3 DNA: TGTGCCAGCAGTTCCCCCAGGGGGCGGTTGACTGAAGCTTTCTTT. The V and J genes are TRBV28 and TRBJ1-1; TRBD1 aligns across 8 bases. The CDR3 extends over 15 amino acids. V dropped 4 bases and J dropped 5; count of bases not matched to a gene: 9. Germline V gene lookup returns CDR1 MDHEN and CDR2 SYDVKM. Supplemented by reference TRBV28 and TRBJ1-1, the full variable domain reads DVKVTQSSRYLVKRTGEKVFLECVQDMDHENMFWYRQDPGLGLRLIYFSYDVKMKEKGDIPEGYSVSREKKERFSLILESASTNQTSMYLCASSSPRGRLTEAFFGQGTRLTVV.

This clonotype has just a few counts. The chain links TRBV11-2 to TRBJ2-3; TRBD2 matches 12 bases. Unmatched junction bases numbered 9, after V lost 5 bases and J lost 6 bases. Germline V gene data show CDR1 as SGHAT and CDR2 as FQNNGV. The CDR3 sequence is 16 residues long. CDR3: CASSTRLAGEVDTQYF. CDR3 nucleotide sequence: TGTGCCAGCAGCACCCGACTAGCGGGAGAGGTGGATACGCAGTATTTT.

This clonotype was seen more than once but under ten times. This chain uses TRBV6-1 with TRBJ2-3; TRBD2 might be the D (6 bases). Germline lookup yields CDR1 MNHNS and CDR2 SASEGT. There are 16 residues in the CDR3. V lost 2 bases and J lost 6, with 18 bases in between. CDR3 DNA: TGTGCCAGCAGTGAAAGGCGGGAAAAGGGTGCGGATACGCAGTATTTT. Its protein is CASSERREKGADTQYF.

In this sample, this clonotype turned up many times. The V and J genes are TRBV5-1 and TRBJ2-1; D unresolved. The V gene's germline CDR1 is SGHRS and CDR2 YFSETQ. V was shortened by 0 bases and J by 10 bases, with 14 bases between the two germline ends. The CDR3 is 14 residues long. The CDR3 DNA sequence: TGCGCCAGCAGCTTGGTTTTTGGTCCCCGAGAGCAGTTCTTC. This encodes CASSLVFGPREQFF.

This clonotype was seen a few times. The V gene is TRBV7-9, the J gene TRBJ2-5; TRBD1 or TRBD2 may be the D gene (5 bases each). CDR3 length: 17 residues. V was cut by 1 base and J by 1 base, with 16 bases left in between. Germline lookup yields CDR1 SEHNR and CDR2 FQNEAQ (reference sequence). CDR3 DNA sequence: TGTGCCAGCAGCTTAGGGATGGGACCGGGCCGCCAAGAGACCCAGTACTTC. Translated: CASSLGMGPGRQETQYF. Full variable domain (missing parts from reference TRBV7-9 and TRBJ2-5): DTGVSQNPRHKITKRGQNVTFRCDPISEHNRLYWYRQTLGQGPEFLTYFQNEAQLEKSRLLSDRFSAERPKGSFSTLEIQRTEQGDSAMYLCASSLGMGPGRQETQYFGPGTRLLVL.

This clonotype was seen a few times. V and J are TRBV5-1 and TRBJ1-1, with 9 positions matching TRBD1. Per germline, CDR1 SGHRS and CDR2 YFSETQ. The CDR3 contains 15 residues. V shed 4 bases, J shed 11 bases, and the junction held 15 bases outside the gene matches. CDR3 coding DNA: TGCGCCAGCAGCCCCTGGACAGGGGCCCCGAGTGTGGCTTTCTTT. It specifies CASSPWTGAPSVAFF.

This clonotype came up many times. V gene TRBV6-1 combines with J gene TRBJ2-3; 8 bases are shared with TRBD1. Trimming cost V 2 bases and J 4 bases; bases outside gene matches: 8. CDR1 is MNHNS, CDR2 SASEGT, per germline. The CDR3 has 16 amino acids. CDR3 in amino acids: CASSEYPQGAPDTQYF. The CDR3 DNA reads as TGTGCCAGCAGTGAATATCCCCAGGGGGCCCCAGATACGCAGTATTTT.

The sample holds many counts of this clonotype. The chain uses TRBV5-1 and TRBJ2-7; possibly TRBD1 or TRBD2 for D (5 bases each). Germline V lookup: CDR1 SGHRS, CDR2 YFSETQ. Trimming took 4 bases from V and 2 from J, leaving 16 bases between them. The CDR3 runs to 15 residues. The CDR3 loop is CASSPYGMGAYEQYF. CDR3 DNA: TGCGCCAGCAGCCCATACGGGATGGGGGCCTACGAGCAGTACTTC.

This clonotype was observed at least ten times. This chain uses TRBV7-9 with TRBJ2-7; D unresolved. Germline CDR1 is SEHNR and CDR2 is FQNEAQ (reference sequence). The CDR3 runs 14 residues. The V end was cut by 1 base, the J end by 2 bases, with 9 bases between. CDR3 sequence: CASSLGVGTYEQYF. The CDR3 DNA is TGTGCCAGCAGCTTAGGAGTCGGAACCTACGAGCAGTACTTC. The full variable domain, its missing parts supplied by reference TRBV7-9 and TRBJ2-7, is DTGVSQNPRHKITKRGQNVTFRCDPISEHNRLYWYRQTLGQGPEFLTYFQNEAQLEKSRLLSDRFSAERPKGSFSTLEIQRTEQGDSAMYLCASSLGVGTYEQYFGPGTRLTVT.

The sample holds many counts of this clonotype. The chain uses TRBV11-2 and TRBJ1-1; 11 bases align to TRBD1. After removal of 5 bases from V and 9 bases from J, the junction contained 11 bases not matched to a gene. The CDR3 is 15 amino acids. Germline lookup yields CDR1 SGHAT and CDR2 FQNNGV. The chain's CDR3 is CASSQVFGQGAKAFF. The DNA of the CDR3 is TGTGCCAGCAGCCAAGTCTTCGGACAGGGGGCAAAAGCTTTCTTT.

This clonotype was seen at least ten times. The CDR3 DNA reads TGTGCCAGCAGTTCGCCCCGGGATCCCTACAATGAGCAGTTCTTC. The encoded protein is CASSSPRDPYNEQFF. The chain has TRBV12-3 or TRBV12-4 and TRBJ2-1; tentative D call: TRBD2 (5 bases). The CDR3 loop spans 15 amino acids. V shed 4 bases and J shed 2 bases, with 12 bases lying between them.

The genes are TRBV4-1 and TRBJ2-1, with TRBD1 as a possible D gene (6 bases). V shed 3 bases and J shed 6 bases, with 18 bases lying between them. The germline CDR1 and CDR2 sequences are MGHRA and YSYEKL. CDR3 length equals 16 residues. The chain's CDR3 is CASSQRTVKAGNEQFF. The CDR3, as DNA: TGCGCCAGCAGCCAGAGGACAGTCAAAGCCGGCAATGAGCAGTTCTTC.

This clonotype was seen ten or more times. The J gene is TRBJ2-7, the V gene TRBV5-1; no clear D. Germline assignment: CDR1 SGHRS and CDR2 YFSETQ. The CDR3 loop spans 12 amino acids. V was pared by 4 bases and J by 3 bases, with 8 bases between. As DNA, the CDR3 is TGCGCCAGCAGCGAGGATAACTACGAGCAGTACTTC. It encodes CASSEDNYEQYF.